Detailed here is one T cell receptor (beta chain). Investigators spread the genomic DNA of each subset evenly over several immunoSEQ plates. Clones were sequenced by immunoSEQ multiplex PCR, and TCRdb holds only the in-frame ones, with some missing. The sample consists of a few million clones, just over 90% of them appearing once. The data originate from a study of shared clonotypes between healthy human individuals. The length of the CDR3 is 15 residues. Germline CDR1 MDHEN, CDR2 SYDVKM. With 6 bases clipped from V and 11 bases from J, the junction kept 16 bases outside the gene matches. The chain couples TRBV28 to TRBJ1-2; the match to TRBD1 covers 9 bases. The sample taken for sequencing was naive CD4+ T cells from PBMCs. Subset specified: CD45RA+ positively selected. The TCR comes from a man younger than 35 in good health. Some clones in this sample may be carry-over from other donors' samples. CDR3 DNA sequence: TGTGCCAGCAGCAACACCTGGACAGGGGAGGTGGGATACACCTTC. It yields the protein CASSNTWTGEVGYTF.